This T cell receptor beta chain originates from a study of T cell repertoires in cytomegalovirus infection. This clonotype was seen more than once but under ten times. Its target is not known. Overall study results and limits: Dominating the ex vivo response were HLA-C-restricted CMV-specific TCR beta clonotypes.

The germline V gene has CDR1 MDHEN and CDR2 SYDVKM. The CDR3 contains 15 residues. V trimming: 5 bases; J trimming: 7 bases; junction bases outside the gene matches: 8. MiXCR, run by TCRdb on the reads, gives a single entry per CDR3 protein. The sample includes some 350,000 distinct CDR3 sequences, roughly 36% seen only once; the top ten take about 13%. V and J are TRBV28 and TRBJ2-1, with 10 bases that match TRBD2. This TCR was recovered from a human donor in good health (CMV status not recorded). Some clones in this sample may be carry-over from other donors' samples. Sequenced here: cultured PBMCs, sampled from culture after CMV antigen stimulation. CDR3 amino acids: CASSATSGEGNEQFF. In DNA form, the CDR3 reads TGTGCCAGCAGTGCTACTAGCGGGGAGGGGAATGAGCAGTTCTTC.